These 7 T cell receptor beta chains share one sample of origin, sequenced in a study of cytomegalovirus exposure and HLA in healthy donors. Both 60 Vbeta primers and 13 Jbeta primers went into the PCR. Produced via immunoSEQ multiplex PCR; TCRdb's table is partial and in-frame only. Seen here are approximately 150,000 clones, 70% observed once, and the top ten hold roughly 4.5%. The sequenced sample was PBMCs. These receptors originate from a man aged 18-30 years in good health and CMV-seropositive.

The rearrangement links TRBV4-1 to TRBJ2-1; TRBD2 agrees at 10 bases. The CDR3 loop spans 19 amino acids. Trimming cost V 4 bases and J 7 bases; bases outside gene matches: 19. Germline loops: CDR1 MGHRA, CDR2 YSYEKL. Written as DNA, the CDR3 is TGCGCCAGCAGCCTCCGGGACAGCAGACTAGCGGGCTTTCGGAATGAGCAGTTCTTC. Residues: CASSLRDSRLAGFRNEQFF.

CDR3 bases: TGTGCCAGCAGTGAATCGGGGGGAAATCAGCCCCAGCATTTT. It codes for CASSESGGNQPQHF. The chain carries TRBV6-1 and TRBJ1-5, with D tentatively TRBD1 (5 bases). Between the trimmed V and J ends, which lost 2 bases and 4 bases, there was a span of 9 bases. Germline values: CDR1 MNHNS, CDR2 SASEGT. The CDR3 has 14 residues.

This chain connects TRBV28 to TRBJ1-3; D is possibly TRBD1 (6 bases). This CDR3 comprises 15 residues. CDR1 is MDHEN, CDR2 SYDVKM, per germline. The ends were cut back, 2 bases at V and 2 bases at J, with 10 bases in the middle. CDR3 nucleotide sequence: TGTGCCAGCAGTTTACCACAGGGCACTGGAAACACCATATATTTT. It encodes CASSLPQGTGNTIYF.

The chain uses TRBV12-1 and TRBJ2-1; the table's D call, TRBD2, was not checked against the DNA. TRBV12-1 represents a pseudogene. The CDR3 runs to 19 residues. CDR3 protein: CASSGGLAGIQYLYNEQFF. CDR3 DNA sequence: TGTGCCAGCAGCGGTGGACTAGCGGGGATCCAATACCTCTACAATGAGCAGTTCTTC.

The chain recombines TRBV29-1 with TRBJ1-1; a weak D match, TRBD1 (6 bases). This CDR3 comprises 14 residues. The ends were cut back, 4 bases at V and 3 bases at J, with 15 bases in the middle. CDR1 is SQVTM, CDR2 ANQGSEA, per germline. Written as DNA, the CDR3 is TGCAGCGTTGTGCGTTACAGGGTGGACACTGAAGCTTTCTTT. It yields the protein CSVVRYRVDTEAFF.

The rearrangement joins TRBV7-9 to TRBJ2-1, with TRBD2 matching 10 bases. CDR1 is SEHNR, CDR2 FQNEAQ, per germline (reference sequence). The CDR3 is 15 residues long. Trimming at V came to 2 bases and at J to 4 bases, leaving 2 bases not matched to a gene. DNA for the CDR3: TGTGCCAGCAGCTTAAGAGCGGGAGGGTACAATGAGCAGTTCTTC. This gives the protein CASSLRAGGYNEQFF.

This clone showed up just once. The chain uses TRBV25-1 and TRBJ2-2, with D unresolved. CDR1 and CDR2 from the germline V gene are MGHDK and SYGVNS. The CDR3 spans 18 residues. V lost 3 bases and J lost 7, with 24 bases in between. CDR3 sequence: CASSDQRRPKESFGELFF. The CDR3 DNA sequence: TGTGCCAGCAGTGACCAGCGCCGACCCAAAGAATCTTTCGGGGAGCTGTTTTTT. Supplemented by reference TRBV25-1 and TRBJ2-2, the full variable domain reads EADIYQTPRYLVIGTGKKITLECSQTMGHDKMYWYQQDPGMELHLIHYSYGVNSTEKGDLSSESTVSRIRTEHFPLTLESARPSHTSQYLCASSDQRRPKESFGELFFGEGSRLTVL.